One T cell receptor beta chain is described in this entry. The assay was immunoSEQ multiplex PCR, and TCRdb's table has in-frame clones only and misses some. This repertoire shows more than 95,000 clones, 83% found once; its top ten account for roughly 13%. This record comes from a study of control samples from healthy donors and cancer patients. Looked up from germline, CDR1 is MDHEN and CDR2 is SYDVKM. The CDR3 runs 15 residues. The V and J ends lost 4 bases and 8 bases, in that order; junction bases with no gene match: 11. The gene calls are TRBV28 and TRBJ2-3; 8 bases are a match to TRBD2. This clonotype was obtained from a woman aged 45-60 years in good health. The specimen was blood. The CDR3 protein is CASSSPGLGVATQYF. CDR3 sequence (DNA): TGTGCCAGCAGTTCGCCGGGACTAGGAGTTGCTACGCAGTATTTT.